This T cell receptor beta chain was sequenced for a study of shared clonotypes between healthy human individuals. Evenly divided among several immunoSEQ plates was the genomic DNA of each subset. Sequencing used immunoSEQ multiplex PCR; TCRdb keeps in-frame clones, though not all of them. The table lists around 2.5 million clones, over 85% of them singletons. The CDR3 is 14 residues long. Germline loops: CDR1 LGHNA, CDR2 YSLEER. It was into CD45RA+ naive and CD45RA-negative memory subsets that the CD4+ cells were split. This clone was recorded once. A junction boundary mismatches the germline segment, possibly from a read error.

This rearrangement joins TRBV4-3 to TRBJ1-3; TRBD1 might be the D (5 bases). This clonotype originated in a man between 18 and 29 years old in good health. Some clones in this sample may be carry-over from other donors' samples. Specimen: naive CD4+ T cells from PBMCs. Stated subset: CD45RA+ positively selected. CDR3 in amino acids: CASSQDPGGNIIYF. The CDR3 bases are TGCGCCAGCAGCCAAGACCCGGGGGGAAACATCATATATTTT.